The rows below give T cell receptor beta chains drawn from one sample of a study of CD8 T cells in Susac syndrome. MiXCR, run by TCRdb on the immunoSEQ multiplex PCR reads, gives a single entry per CDR3 protein. The sample holds under 90,000 distinct CDR3 sequences, just over 90% seen once. The sequenced sample was CD4+ T cells from PBMCs. The receptors come from a human donor with Susac syndrome. The CDR3 runs from the conserved cysteine through the conserved F or W. D genes are given only for firm matches. Expanded clones get a size class; other rows say once, few or many, or leave the size out.

abundance	v_gene	d_gene	j_gene	CDR3aa	CDR3nt
-	TRBV30	TRBD2	TRBJ2-5	CAWTPGGLAPETQYF	TGTGCCTGGACCCCAGGAGGACTAGCTCCAGAGACCCAGTACTTC
-	TRBV2	-	TRBJ2-1	CASSASKFF	TGTGCCAGCAGTGCATCGAAGTTCTTC
-	TRBV20-1	TRBD2	TRBJ2-1	CSAHIAGEQFF	TGCAGTGCCCATATAGCGGGTGAGCAGTTCTTC
-	TRBV5-1	TRBD2	TRBJ2-2	CASSLASGGPYTGELFF	TGCGCCAGCAGCTTGGCTAGCGGGGGGCCATACACCGGGGAGCTGTTTTTT
-	TRBV5-4	-	TRBJ2-2	CASSEDSPGELFF	TGTGCCAGCAGCGAGGACAGCCCCGGGGAGCTGTTTTTT
-	TRBV7-2	TRBD2	TRBJ2-3	CASSHRAGGEDTQYF	TGTGCCAGCAGCCACCGAGCGGGGGGTGAAGATACGCAGTATTTT
-	TRBV28	-	TRBJ2-2	CASRPSTGKRGTGELFF	TGTGCCAGCAGACCCTCTACAGGGAAAAGGGGGACCGGGGAGCTGTTTTTT
few	TRBV18	TRBD1	TRBJ2-5	CASSPRQGQETQYF	TGTGCCAGCTCACCGCGACAGGGGCAAGAGACCCAGTACTTC
-	TRBV20-1	-	TRBJ2-3	CSASTLNTQYF	TGCAGTGCTAGTACCCTTAATACGCAGTATTTT
-	TRBV5-6	-	TRBJ1-2	CASSRWGNDYGYTF	TGTGCCAGCAGCCGGTGGGGTAACGACTATGGCTACACCTTC
-	TRBV18	-	TRBJ2-2	CASSPPSGAGTGELFF	TGTGCCAGCTCACCACCGTCCGGGGCCGGCACCGGGGAGCTGTTTTTT
-	TRBV5-4	-	TRBJ2-1	CASSLVSGSNEQFF	TGTGCCAGCAGCTTGGTGTCAGGGTCGAATGAGCAGTTCTTC
-	TRBV20-1	-	TRBJ2-1	CSAHPGPTKSEQFF	TGCAGTGCACACCCCGGGCCCACCAAGAGTGAGCAGTTCTTC
once	TRBV19	TRBD1	TRBJ1-5	CASSRSLQETGVSQPQHF	TGTGCCAGTAGTCGTAGCCTTCAGGAGACAGGGGTCAGTCAGCCCCAGCATTTT
-	TRBV6-1	-	TRBJ1-4	CASSSAEKLFF	TGTGCCAGCAGCTCCGCTGAAAAACTGTTTTTT
-	TRBV20-1	-	TRBJ2-7	CSARSEQGYEQYF	TGCAGTGCTAGATCCGAACAGGGCTACGAGCAGTACTTC
-	TRBV7-2	-	TRBJ1-6	CAGGFSYNSPLHF	TGTGCCGGAGGGTTCTCCTATAATTCACCCCTCCACTTT
-	TRBV18	-	TRBJ2-2	CASSPLPLNTGELFF	TGTGCCAGCTCACCACTTCCTTTAAACACCGGGGAGCTGTTTTTT
-	TRBV20-1	-	TRBJ2-3	CSARAWTGSFGTQYF	TGCAGTGCTAGAGCTTGGACTGGCTCTTTCGGTACGCAGTATTTT
-	TRBV12-3/TRBV12-4	-	TRBJ2-3	CASSLPTAATDTQYF	TGTGCCAGCAGTTTACCCACAGCCGCCACAGATACGCAGTATTTT
-	TRBV7-9	-	TRBJ2-3	CASSPGSTDTQYF	TGTGCCAGCAGCCCAGGAAGCACAGATACGCAGTATTTT
-	TRBV5-1	-	TRBJ2-5	CASSLRGDETQYF	TGCGCCAGCAGCTTAAGGGGGGACGAGACCCAGTACTTC
once	TRBV27	-	TRBJ1-5	CASSPVFDQPQHF	TGTGCCAGCAGTCCAGTATTCGATCAGCCCCAGCATTTT
-	TRBV20-1	TRBD2	TRBJ2-1	CSARDVAGAPNEQFF	TGCAGTGCTAGAGATGTAGCGGGGGCCCCTAATGAGCAGTTCTTC
-	TRBV29-1	TRBD1	TRBJ2-7	CSVGTGGEQYF	TGCAGCGTTGGAACAGGGGGCGAGCAGTACTTC
-	TRBV15	-	TRBJ1-4	CATSRDGGREKLFF	TGTGCCACCAGCAGAGATGGCGGGCGTGAAAAACTGTTTTTT
-	TRBV7-2	-	TRBJ2-5	CATSPAFQETQYF	TGTGCCACCTCCCCGGCCTTTCAAGAGACCCAGTACTTC
-	TRBV29-1	TRBD1	TRBJ1-2	CSVVAGGGYGYTF	TGCAGCGTTGTGGCAGGGGGCGGCTATGGCTACACCTTC
-	TRBV20-1	-	TRBJ1-1	CSARITRTNTEAFF	TGCAGTGCACGAATAACACGGACAAACACTGAAGCTTTCTTT
once	TRBV28	-	TRBJ1-1	CASRYTEAFF	TGTGCCAGCAGATACACTGAAGCTTTCTTT